A single sample gave rise to the 25 T cell receptor beta chains below, sequenced in a study of T cells in Graves' hyperthyroidism and ophthalmopathy. Amplified regions were TCR beta CDR3 sequences from RNA transcripts. An initial round of RT-PCR targeting the TCR CDR3 relied on the HTBI primer set. MiXCR, applied by TCRdb to the multiplex PCR reads, yields one record per CDR3 protein. The sample yields almost 500,000 distinct CDR3 sequences, about 20% seen once. Sample: blood. These receptors were taken from a woman aged 70-85 years with Graves' ophthalmopathy.

In the case of this clonotype: A read error may explain this, as a much larger clone is one base away. The chain recombines TRBV20-1 with TRBJ2-1; 7 nucleotides align to TRBD2. There are 15 residues in the CDR3. Per germline, CDR1 DFQATT and CDR2 SNEGSKA (reference sequence). As DNA, the CDR3 is TGCAGTGCTAGAGATGGCGGGAGAACCTACAATGAGCAGTCCTTC. It codes for CSARDGGRTYNEQSF.

This clonotype was counted only a few times. This chain links TRBV7-8 with TRBJ2-5; 7 bases align to TRBD2. The CDR3 extends over 15 amino acids. The germline V gene has CDR1 SGHVS and CDR2 FQNEAQ. The trim removed 4 bases at V and 5 bases at J, leaving 10 bases unmatched. The CDR3 nucleotides read TGTGCCAGCAGCTCTCGACTAGCTGGCCGGGAGACCCAGTACTTC. Its translation is CASSSRLAGRETQYF.

A word on this clonotype: A much bigger clone sits one base away, suggesting this may be a read error. V is TRBV11-2 and J is TRBJ2-7; D perhaps matches TRBD2 (5 bases). Per germline, CDR1 SGHAT and CDR2 FQNNGV. Trimming removed 1 base from V and 5 bases from J, with 12 bases in between. The CDR3 length is 14 residues. This chain's CDR3 is CASSLGADLHEQYF. As DNA, the CDR3 is TGTGCCAGCAGCTTAGGAGCGGACCTTCACGAGCAGTACTTC.

J is TRBJ1-1 and V is TRBV12-3 or TRBV12-4; 11 bases are shared with TRBD1. V lost 6 bases and J lost 1; bases outside the gene matches: 4. The CDR3 totals 15 residues. This CDR3 is CASSDGTGGNTEAFF. The CDR3 DNA sequence: TGTGCCAGCAGCGATGGGACAGGGGGGAACACTGAAGCTTTCTTT.

This clonotype was counted between two and nine times. V and J are TRBV6-1 and TRBJ1-5; possibly TRBD1 for D (6 bases). CDR3 length equals 11 residues. Trimming stripped 6 bases from V and 12 bases from J, with 12 bases between. Looked up from germline, CDR1 is MNHNS and CDR2 is SASEGT. The CDR3 is CASSNQGIQHF. As DNA, the CDR3 is TGTGCCAGCAGCAACCAGGGGATCCAGCATTTT.

As concerns this clonotype: Given a much more abundant clone one base away, this may be a read error. The chain links TRBV12-3 or TRBV12-4 to TRBJ2-3; 7 bases align to TRBD2. The CDR3 has 14 amino acids. The CDR3 DNA follows: TGTGCCAGCAGTTCCCGGGACTACACAGGTACGCAGTATTTT. Encoded protein: CASSSRDYTGTQYF.

The chain joins TRBV12-3 or TRBV12-4 to TRBJ2-7, with 14 bases identical to TRBD2. The CDR3 runs 16 residues. Trimming cost V 6 bases and J 5 bases; bases outside gene matches: 9. The CDR3 bases are TGTGCCAGCAGCCAAAGACTAGCGGGAGGGATCCACGAGCAGTACTTC. It encodes CASSQRLAGGIHEQYF.

About this clonotype: This could be a read error, since a much larger clone is one nucleotide away. V and J are TRBV28 and TRBJ2-6; D remains unclear. The CDR3 extends over 16 amino acids. Trimming took 6 bases from V and 2 from J, leaving 14 bases between them. Germline V lookup: CDR1 MDHEN, CDR2 SYDVKM. The CDR3: CASRISGSPGANVLTF. In DNA form, the CDR3 reads TGTGCCAGCAGGATATCAGGTTCACCTGGGGCCAACGTCCTGACTTTC.

V gene TRBV10-3 combines with J gene TRBJ2-7; D gene unclear. CDR3 length: 14 residues. Germline V lookup: CDR1 ENHRY, CDR2 SYGVKD. Trimming stripped 2 bases from V and 3 bases from J, with 11 bases between. As DNA, the CDR3 is TGTGCCATCAGTGAGGACTCCCCCGTCTACGAGCAGTACTTC. Its protein product is CAISEDSPVYEQYF.

This clonotype was seen a handful of times. The rearrangement uses TRBV29-1 and TRBJ1-5; D gene ambiguous. Deletions cut 5 bases from V and 2 bases from J, with 7 bases between. The CDR3 sequence is 12 residues long. Germline CDR1 SQVTM, CDR2 ANQGSEA. This CDR3 reads CSVREGNQPQHF. The CDR3 bases are TGCAGCGTTCGGGAGGGCAATCAGCCCCAGCATTTT. Using reference TRBV29-1 and TRBJ1-5 for the parts outside the CDR3, the full variable domain is SAVISQKPSRDICQRGTSLTIQCQVDSQVTMMFWYRQQPGQSLTLIATANQGSEATYESGFVIDKFPISRPNLTFSTLTVSNMSPEDSSIYLCSVREGNQPQHFGDGTRLSIL.

This clonotype was observed a few times. The rearrangement joins TRBV20-1 to TRBJ2-1; D may be TRBD2 (6 bases). The CDR3 is 14 amino acids. Germline CDR1 DFQATT, CDR2 SNEGSKA (reference sequence). Trimming shortened V by 3 bases and J by 2 bases, and 11 bases separated the two germline ends. The chain's CDR3 is CSASLGLTYNEQFF. In DNA form, the CDR3 reads TGCAGTGCTAGCCTGGGACTGACCTACAATGAGCAGTTCTTC.

Many counts were recorded for this clonotype. The rearrangement uses TRBV5-4 and TRBJ2-2; 7 nucleotides line up with TRBD1. This CDR3 is built from 15 residues. The V segment lost 4 bases and the J segment 5 bases; nucleotides outside the gene matches: 8. CDR1 and CDR2 from the germline V gene are SGHNT and YYREEE (reference sequence). In DNA form, the CDR3 reads TGTGCCAGCAGCCCCGAAGGGGGCCGGACCGGGGAGCTGTTTTTT. Amino acid sequence: CASSPEGGRTGELFF.

This clonotype appeared once. This chain joins TRBV5-1 and TRBJ1-2; D not resolved. In germline, CDR1 is SGHRS, CDR2 YFSETQ. The CDR3 covers 15 residues. V lost 1 base and J lost 4, with 14 bases in between. The CDR3 DNA is TGCGCCAGCAGCTTGTACGGAGGCAGCCTCTATGGCTACACCTTC. It codes for CASSLYGGSLYGYTF.

This clonotype was observed a few times. This chain connects TRBV20-1 to TRBJ1-1; D gene ambiguous. Trimming left V 4 bases short and J 2 bases short, with 8 bases between. Germline lookup yields CDR1 DFQATT and CDR2 SNEGSKA (reference sequence). This CDR3 region has 12 residues. CDR3 amino acids: CSAIFPNTEAFF. The DNA of the CDR3 is TGCAGTGCTATATTCCCTAACACTGAAGCTTTCTTT.

This clonotype was counted between two and nine times. The chain is built from TRBV7-2 and TRBJ2-5; TRBD2 matches 7 bases. V lost 7 bases and J lost 5; bases outside the gene matches: 7. CDR1 SGHTA and CDR2 FQGNSA come from the germline V gene. The CDR3 loop spans 13 amino acids. The CDR3 loop is CASTSGGMETQYF. The CDR3 bases are TGTGCCAGCACCTCGGGGGGAATGGAGACCCAGTACTTC. Supplemented by reference TRBV7-2 and TRBJ2-5, the full variable domain reads GAGVSQSPSNKVTEKGKDVELRCDPISGHTALYWYRQSLGQGLEFLIYFQGNSAPDKSGLPSDRFSAERTGGSVSTLTIQRTQQEDSAVYLCASTSGGMETQYFGPGTRLLVL.

This sequence joins TRBV19 and TRBJ2-7, with a weak D call TRBD2 (6 bases). The germline gives CDR1 LNHDA, CDR2 SQIVND (reference sequence). This CDR3 region has 18 residues. The V end lost 1 base, the J end lost 0 bases, and 19 bases lay between the germline ends. The CDR3 coding sequence is TGTGCCAGTAGTATAGCTCATTTCTCGCGGGACCCCTCCTACGAGCAGTACTTC. Translated, it gives CASSIAHFSRDPSYEQYF.

The chain employs TRBV24-1 and TRBJ2-1; the match to TRBD2 covers 7 bases. CDR1 is KGHDR, CDR2 SFDVKD, per germline. The CDR3 length is 16 residues. After removal of 5 bases from V and 0 bases from J, the junction contained 6 bases not matched to a gene. CDR3 DNA: TGTGCCACCAGTGGGGCTAGCGGCTCCTCCTACAATGAGCAGTTCTTC. This encodes CATSGASGSSYNEQFF.

This clonotype appeared a few times. The rearrangement links TRBV5-1 to TRBJ1-1, with a possible D match to TRBD1 (5 bases). Trimming cost V 2 bases and J 5 bases, with 13 bases left between them. The germline CDR1 and CDR2 sequences are SGHRS and YFSETQ. CDR3 size: 14 residues. The chain's CDR3 is CASSFGGGGTEAFF. In DNA, the CDR3 is TGCGCCAGCAGCTTCGGGGGGGGAGGGACTGAAGCTTTCTTT.

This chain joins TRBV6-4 and TRBJ1-2; 7 bases agree with TRBD1. Germline CDR1 and CDR2: MRHNA and SNTAGT. The CDR3 has 15 amino acids. The V and J ends lost 3 bases and 10 bases, in that order; junction bases with no gene match: 14. This CDR3 is CASSEAGTASSDYTF. CDR3 sequence (DNA): TGTGCCAGCAGTGAAGCGGGGACAGCCTCGAGTGACTACACCTTC.

At least ten counts were recorded for this clonotype. The V call is TRBV2, the J call TRBJ2-5, with 8 bases aligning to TRBD1. The germline V gene encodes CDR1 SNHLY and CDR2 FYNNEI. This CDR3 region has 14 residues. V shed 4 bases, J shed 2 bases, and the junction held 3 bases outside the gene matches. CDR3 coding DNA: TGTGCCAGCAGTGCACAGGGGGAGCAAGAGACCCAGTACTTC. Translated, it gives CASSAQGEQETQYF.

This clonotype was recorded at least ten times. The chain employs TRBV6-1 and TRBJ2-2, with 10 bases lining up with TRBD2. J lost 2 bases, V lost 5 bases, and 11 bases had no gene match. Germline assignment: CDR1 MNHNS and CDR2 SASEGT. The CDR3 totals 18 residues. In DNA form, the CDR3 reads TGTGCCAGCAGTTACGAGGCTAGCGGGAGTGCTAACACCGGGGAGCTGTTTTTT. Its translation is CASSYEASGSANTGELFF.

This clonotype was picked up a small number of times. The rearrangement links TRBV20-1 to TRBJ2-1; 7 bases match TRBD1. V was pared by 5 bases and J by 4 bases, with 11 bases of the junction left unmatched. Germline CDR1 and CDR2: DFQATT and SNEGSKA (reference sequence). CDR3 size: 15 residues. The CDR3 spells CSAEGPGQNYNEQFF. For the CDR3, the DNA is TGCAGTGCTGAGGGTCCGGGACAGAATTACAATGAGCAGTTCTTC.

The count of this clonotype is one. Germline and junction disagree at one end, which may indicate a read error. The chain carries TRBV28 and TRBJ1-6; TRBD1 aligns across 7 bases. Germline assignment: CDR1 MDHEN and CDR2 SYDVKM. This CDR3 is 17 amino acids long. The DNA of the CDR3 is TGTACCAGCAGTCCCCTGGGACAGCTCTCCTATAATTCACCCCTCCACTTT. This sequence encodes CTSSPLGQLSYNSPLHF.

The sample holds a few counts of this clonotype. This chain joins TRBV5-1 and TRBJ2-7; D call uncertain. Trimming removed 3 bases from V and 0 bases from J, with 7 bases in between. Germline V gives CDR1 SGHRS, CDR2 YFSETQ. This CDR3 is 13 amino acids long. CDR3 sequence reads: CASSSVNSYEQYF. DNA for the CDR3: TGCGCCAGCAGCTCGGTTAACTCCTACGAGCAGTACTTC.

In DNA form, the CDR3 reads TGTGCCAGCAGCTTAGTCATTGGTGGAGGGTACTTC. Translating it yields CASSLVIGGGYF. This chain connects TRBV11-3 to TRBJ2-5, with D perhaps TRBD2 (5 bases). The germline V gene has CDR1 SGHNT and CDR2 YENEEA. This CDR3 comprises 12 residues. Trimming took 1 base from V and 13 from J, leaving 13 bases between them.